Listed below are T cell receptor beta chains from one sample, sequenced in a study of Ad26.COV2.S vaccination and SARS-CoV-2 variants. TCRdb keeps only in-frame clones here, not all; method: immunoSEQ multiplex PCR. The sample consists of some 520,000 clones, 87% of them appearing once. The sample consisted of peripheral blood, taken in a trial of Ad26.COV2.S vaccine versus placebo. These TCRs come from a person between 18 and 65 years old who received the Ad26.COV2.S COVID-19 vaccine or a placebo. Each CDR3 is given with its conserved first and last residue. D genes are given only for firm matches. Clone size appears in some rows only: once, few, many, or a class for an expanded clone.

d_call,j_call,v_call,clone_size,cdr3_aa,cdr3_nt
-,TRBJ1-2,TRBV6-1,-,CASSEGPGDLSYGYTF,TGTGCCAGCAGTGAAGGGCCAGGAGACCTATCCTATGGCTACACCTTC
-,TRBJ2-7,TRBV7-9,few,CASSERALYEQYF,TGTGCCAGCAGCGAGCGGGCCCTCTACGAGCAGTACTTC
-,TRBJ2-2,TRBV27,-,CASSGLSGELFF,TGTGCCAGCAGCGGACTATCCGGGGAGCTGTTTTTT
TRBD1,TRBJ2-2,TRBV18,-,CASSLGGVELFF,TGTGCCAGCTCACTAGGGGGCGTGGAGCTGTTTTTT
TRBD2,TRBJ2-5,TRBV25-1,-,CASSHSRGRGETQYF,TGTGCCAGCAGCCACTCCCGAGGGAGGGGAGAGACCCAGTACTTC
-,TRBJ2-7,TRBV7-2,once,CASSQSPRLHQREQYF,TGTGCCAGCAGCCAGTCCCCCCGACTACATCAACGCGAGCAGTACTTC
-,TRBJ1-4,TRBV12-5,-,CAELVVPPPGGPNEKLFF,TGTGCGGAGCTAGTGGTTCCTCCCCCCGGTGGTCCTAATGAAAAACTGTTTTTT
-,TRBJ2-7,TRBV29-1,-,CSVEGGQPYEQYF,TGCAGCGTTGAAGGGGGCCAACCCTACGAGCAGTACTTC
-,TRBJ1-1,TRBV3-1/TRBV3-2,-,CASSQDPRLNTEAFF,TGTGCCAGCAGCCAAGATCCCAGACTGAACACTGAAGCTTTCTTT
-,TRBJ2-5,TRBV7-2,-,CASGAEGGLVETQYF,TGTGCCAGTGGGGCAGAGGGAGGTTTAGTAGAGACCCAGTACTTC
-,TRBJ1-4,TRBV5-5,-,CASSLGTGDEKLFF,TGTGCCAGCAGCTTGGGGACTGGGGACGAAAAACTGTTTTTT
TRBD2,TRBJ2-2,TRBV7-2,-,CASSRKRGTGELFF,TGTGCCAGCTCCCGGAAGCGGGGGACCGGGGAGCTGTTTTTT
-,TRBJ1-1,TRBV19,-,CASSITPRTYEAFF,TGTGCCAGTAGTATAACCCCGAGGACATATGAAGCTTTCTTT
-,TRBJ1-5,TRBV7-9,few,CASSSPGYNQPQHF,TGTGCCAGCAGCTCCCCAGGGTACAATCAGCCCCAGCATTTT
-,TRBJ2-5,TRBV9,-,CASSVGTSPMGETQYF,TGTGCCAGCAGCGTAGGTACTAGCCCAATGGGGGAGACCCAGTACTTC
-,TRBJ2-2,TRBV28,-,CARASQCSNTGELFF,TGTGCCAGGGCCTCACAGTGTAGTAACACCGGGGAGCTGTTTTTT
-,TRBJ2-5,TRBV29-1,-,CSVDGLGRETQYF,TGCAGCGTTGACGGGCTGGGAAGGGAGACCCAGTACTTC
-,TRBJ1-1,TRBV6-2/TRBV6-3,-,CASSYPGYGQKAFF,TGTGCCAGCAGTTACCCTGGCTATGGGCAGAAGGCTTTCTTT
-,TRBJ2-1,TRBV11-3,-,CASSLVPYYEQFF,TGTGCCAGCAGCTTAGTTCCCTATTATGAGCAGTTCTTC
TRBD1,TRBJ1-1,TRBV28,-,CASTHGRQGASWATEAFF,TGTGCCAGCACTCACGGGAGGCAGGGGGCCTCATGGGCCACTGAAGCTTTCTTT
-,TRBJ2-7,TRBV4-1,-,CASSLSADPYEQYF,TGCGCCAGCAGCCTATCAGCGGACCCCTACGAGCAGTACTTC
TRBD1,TRBJ2-7,TRBV28,-,CASSSTGLSGEQYF,TGTGCCAGCAGTTCGACAGGGCTCTCAGGCGAGCAGTACTTC
-,TRBJ2-2,TRBV5-4,-,CASSLKAWSDTGELFF,TGTGCCAGCAGCTTAAAGGCCTGGTCCGACACCGGGGAGCTGTTTTTT
-,TRBJ1-2,TRBV19,-,CASSIPRGYGYTF,TGTGCCAGTAGTATCCCCAGGGGCTATGGCTACACCTTC
-,TRBJ2-7,TRBV27,once,CASSLRGPTGEQYF,TGTGCCAGCAGTTTACGCGGGCCGACCGGCGAGCAGTACTTC
TRBD1,TRBJ1-3,TRBV28,-,CASSTGGSGNTIYF,TGTGCCAGCAGTACAGGGGGCTCTGGAAACACCATATATTTT
TRBD2,TRBJ2-2,TRBV19,-,CASNPKGQPGLGAVKLFF,TGTGCCAGTAACCCAAAAGGACAGCCGGGACTAGGTGCGGTCAAGCTGTTTTTT
TRBD2,TRBJ2-3,TRBV19,once,CASSLGRAVTDTQYF,TGTGCCAGTAGTCTCGGGAGGGCCGTGACAGATACGCAGTATTTT
-,TRBJ1-1,TRBV7-3,-,CASSQSGDENTEAFF,TGTGCCAGCAGCCAATCCGGGGATGAGAACACTGAAGCTTTCTTT
-,TRBJ1-6,TRBV5-6,-,CASSRNSPLHF,TGTGCCAGCAGCCGGAATTCACCCCTCCACTTT
-,TRBJ2-5,TRBV30,-,CAWTATGAARETQYF,TGTGCCTGGACGGCGACAGGCGCAGCGAGGGAGACCCAGTACTTC
-,TRBJ1-5,TRBV28,-,CAGGGPEGQPQHF,TGTGCCGGGGGGGGGCCCGAGGGGCAGCCCCAGCATTTT
-,TRBJ2-7,TRBV7-2,-,CASSLLVVAGEQYF,TGTGCCAGCAGCTTATTGGTAGTGGCGGGAGAGCAGTACTTC
TRBD1,TRBJ2-3,TRBV2,-,CASSHRQGGTAGTDTQYF,TGTGCCAGCAGTCATAGACAGGGGGGGACCGCTGGCACAGATACGCAGTATTTT
TRBD1,TRBJ1-6,TRBV19,-,CASSGQGNSPLHF,TGTGCCAGTAGTGGACAGGGTAATTCACCCCTCCACTTT
-,TRBJ2-2,TRBV9,-,CASSVEGEQTGELFF,TGTGCCAGCAGCGTCGAGGGAGAGCAAACCGGGGAGCTGTTTTTT
-,TRBJ2-5,TRBV21-1,-,CASSKGHVGSGLAGAEKETQYF,TGTGCCAGCAGCAAAGGACACGTGGGTTCGGGACTAGCGGGCGCCGAAAAAGAGACCCAGTACTTC
-,TRBJ1-2,TRBV28,-,CASTPGSAYGYTF,TGTGCCAGCACTCCCGGGTCCGCCTATGGCTACACCTTC
-,TRBJ2-3,TRBV6-5,-,CATQVGGAGTDTQYF,TGTGCCACCCAGGTCGGGGGCGCCGGCACAGATACGCAGTATTTT
-,TRBJ1-4,TRBV19,-,CASSIAEKLFF,TGTGCCAGTAGTATTGCTGAAAAACTGTTTTTT
TRBD2,TRBJ2-2,TRBV5-1,-,CASSLNSGGNTGELFF,TGCGCCAGCAGCTTGAACTCGGGAGGGAACACCGGGGAGCTGTTTTTT
-,TRBJ2-1,TRBV19,-,CASSIAAPADEQFF,TGTGCCAGTAGTATAGCGGCCCCCGCGGATGAGCAGTTCTTC